These 23 T cell receptor beta chains share one sample of origin, sequenced in a study of shared clonotypes between healthy human individuals. Here immunoSEQ multiplex PCR was the method, and the copy in TCRdb shows in-frame clones only, minus some. The sample carries approximately 2,300,000 clones, about nine tenths recorded once. Material: naive CD4+ T cells from PBMCs. Subset of the sample: CD45RA+ positively selected. Every receptor here comes from a man between 18 and 29 years old in good health. Some clones in this sample may be carry-over from other donors' samples.

The chain links TRBV6-1 to TRBJ2-7; perhaps TRBD2 as D (6 bases). Germline assignment: CDR1 MNHNS and CDR2 SASEGT. CDR3 length: 13 amino acids. V shed 8 bases and J shed 1 base, with 12 bases lying between them. Here the CDR3 reads CASQNRGSYEQYF. Written as DNA, the CDR3 is TGTGCCAGCCAGAATCGGGGGTCCTACGAGCAGTACTTC.

The chain joins TRBV28 to TRBJ2-1; 7 nucleotides agree with TRBD1. The germline gives CDR1 MDHEN, CDR2 SYDVKM. The trim removed 7 bases at V and 2 bases at J, leaving 5 bases unmatched. CDR3 length: 14 residues. The CDR3 reads CASISGQTYNEQFF. The CDR3 bases are TGTGCCAGCATTTCGGGACAGACCTACAATGAGCAGTTCTTC. Looking up the rest from reference TRBV28 and TRBJ2-1 gives the full variable domain: DVKVTQSSRYLVKRTGEKVFLECVQDMDHENMFWYRQDPGLGLRLIYFSYDVKMKEKGDIPEGYSVSREKKERFSLILESASTNQTSMYLCASISGQTYNEQFFGPGTRLTVL.

The chain recombines TRBV30 with TRBJ1-1; D uncertain. V was shortened by 6 bases and J by 1 base, with 9 bases between the two germline ends. This CDR3 region has 12 residues. Germline V gene lookup returns CDR1 GTSNPN and CDR2 SVGIG (reference sequence). CDR3 nucleotides: TGTGCCTGTGGCCGGCCGAACACTGAAGCTTTCTTT. It translates to CACGRPNTEAFF.

This chain joins TRBV27 and TRBJ2-7, with a possible D match to TRBD2 (5 bases). The length of the CDR3 is 14 residues. CDR1 and CDR2 from the germline V gene are MNHEY and SMNVEV (reference sequence). V lost 7 bases to trimming and J lost 2 bases, with 15 bases between them. The CDR3, as DNA: TGTGCCAGCACAAAATCGAGGGAAACCTACGAGCAGTACTTC. Its translation: CASTKSRETYEQYF.

The chain is built from TRBV28 and TRBJ2-7; D is perhaps TRBD1 (6 bases). Germline V CDR1 and CDR2: MDHEN, SYDVKM. V lost 1 base, J lost 5 bases, and 12 bases lay in between. The CDR3 covers 14 residues. The CDR3, as DNA: TGTGCCAGCAGTTTATACAGGGTAGAGGACGAGCAGTACTTC. It yields the protein CASSLYRVEDEQYF.

V usage is TRBV10-3 and J usage is TRBJ2-4, with D possibly TRBD2 on 6 matching bases. From germline, CDR1 is ENHRY and CDR2 SYGVKD. The CDR3 runs 13 residues. Trimming pared 5 bases from V and 10 bases from J, leaving 15 bases between. The CDR3 region is CAISPRDFDIQYF. The CDR3 region has the DNA TGTGCCATCAGTCCACGGGACTTTGATATTCAGTACTTC.

J is TRBJ1-2 and V is TRBV28, with 8 bases that match TRBD1. This CDR3 spans 16 amino acids. The V gene's germline CDR1 is MDHEN and CDR2 SYDVKM. V lost 5 bases to trimming and J lost 4 bases; unmatched junction nucleotides: 12. In DNA form, the CDR3 reads TGTGCCAGCAGTCCCTACCTCGCCAGGGGGCTCTATGGCTACACCTTC. Translated: CASSPYLARGLYGYTF.

The chain uses TRBV15 and TRBJ1-1; D possibly corresponds to TRBD1 (5 bases). V lost 4 bases, J lost 4 bases, and 22 bases lay in between. CDR3 length: 17 residues. CDR1 is LNHNV, CDR2 YYDKDF, per germline (reference sequence). The CDR3 region is CATSTPGTVTLGTEAFF. The CDR3 DNA reads as TGTGCCACCAGCACCCCCGGGACGGTGACCTTGGGCACTGAAGCTTTCTTT. Full variable domain (remainder filled in from reference TRBV15 and TRBJ1-1): DAMVIQNPRYQVTQFGKPVTLSCSQTLNHNVMYWYQQKSSQAPKLLFHYYDKDFNNEADTPDNFQSRRPNTSFCFLDIRSPGLGDTAMYLCATSTPGTVTLGTEAFFGQGTRLTVV.

The chain joins TRBV29-1 to TRBJ2-5; 12 bases match TRBD2. The CDR3 has 14 residues. CDR1 and CDR2 (germline): SQVTM, ANQGSEA. After removal of 6 bases from V and 4 bases from J, the junction contained 6 bases not matched to a gene. The CDR3 region has the DNA TGCAGCGTCGCTAGCGGGAGGGGGGGAGAGACCCAGTACTTC. This translates into CSVASGRGGETQYF.

V is TRBV7-9 and J is TRBJ2-5; 14 bases are a match to TRBD2. The CDR3 covers 15 residues. Germline CDR1 is SEHNR and CDR2 is FQNEAQ (reference sequence). The V segment lost 5 bases and the J segment 5 bases; nucleotides outside the gene matches: 4. CDR3 protein: CASSQGLAGVETQYF. CDR3 coding DNA: TGTGCCAGCAGCCAGGGACTAGCGGGAGTGGAGACCCAGTACTTC.

A note on this clone: Other DNA sequences in the sample encode the same CDR3. CDR3 sequence reads: CASSPTSGSHEQYF. The DNA of the CDR3 is TGTGCCAGCTCACCGACTAGCGGGAGCCACGAGCAGTACTTC. The chain combines TRBV18 with TRBJ2-7; 12 bases agree with TRBD2. There are 14 residues in the CDR3. V shed 3 bases and J 5 bases; nucleotides not matched to a gene: 2. CDR1 and CDR2 from the germline V gene are KGHSH and LQKENI.

Regarding this clone: Within the sample, other DNA sequences also encode this same CDR3. This chain uses TRBV9 with TRBJ1-5, with unresolved D. V shed 0 bases and J shed 0 bases, with 7 bases lying between them. The germline CDR1 and CDR2 sequences are SGDLS and YYNGEE. This CDR3 is built from 15 residues. The CDR3 sequence: CASSVEGLSNQPQHF. The CDR3, as DNA: TGTGCCAGCAGCGTAGAAGGGCTTAGCAATCAGCCCCAGCATTTT.

The chain is built from TRBV29-1 and TRBJ2-2, with D possibly matching TRBD2 (6 bases). Germline assignment: CDR1 SQVTM and CDR2 ANQGSEA. With 7 bases removed from V and 3 bases from J, the gap between germline ends came to 15 bases. The CDR3 spans 14 residues. The CDR3 nucleotides read TGCAGCGCTAGACGGGAGTTGTACACCGGGGAGCTGTTTTTT. It specifies CSARRELYTGELFF.

The rearrangement uses TRBV25-1 and TRBJ2-1, with 9 nucleotides matching TRBD2. After removal of 3 bases from V and 2 bases from J, the junction contained 2 bases not matched to a gene. Germline values: CDR1 MGHDK, CDR2 SYGVNS. The CDR3 consists of 15 residues. This chain's CDR3 is CASSDASGTYNEQFF. In nucleotides, the CDR3 is TGTGCCAGCAGTGATGCTAGCGGGACCTACAATGAGCAGTTCTTC.

This chain links TRBV27 with TRBJ2-3; 12 nucleotides line up with TRBD2. CDR1 and CDR2 (germline): MNHEY, SMNVEV (reference sequence). Trimming cost V 6 bases and J 6 bases; bases outside gene matches: 10. This CDR3 is built from 16 residues. The CDR3: CASRDGLAGSGDTQYF. The CDR3, as DNA: TGTGCCAGCAGGGACGGACTAGCGGGGAGTGGGGATACGCAGTATTTT.

This sequence joins TRBV19 and TRBJ2-5, with a weak D call TRBD1 (6 bases). Trimming took off 5 bases at V and 5 bases at J, with 15 bases between the two ends. CDR1 is LNHDA, CDR2 SQIVND, per germline (reference sequence). There are 14 residues in the CDR3. The DNA of the CDR3 is TGTGCCAGTAGTGCCGACAGGTGGCGGGAGACCCAGTACTTC. Translated, it gives CASSADRWRETQYF.

The rearrangement joins TRBV6-1 to TRBJ1-2; D not certain. This CDR3 region has 12 residues. V was trimmed by 10 bases and J by 2 bases, leaving 11 bases between them. Germline V CDR1 and CDR2: MNHNS, SASEGT. CDR3 nucleotides: TGTGCCACCCGAGGGTTCAACTATGGCTACACCTTC. Translation gives CATRGFNYGYTF.

Details on this clone: Other nucleotide sequences from this sample produce the same CDR3. CDR3 coding DNA: TGTGCCAGCAGCTCCCGTCGAGAAGAGACCCAGTACTTC. It yields the protein CASSSRREETQYF. This sequence joins TRBV7-3 and TRBJ2-5; no firm D call. V shed 4 bases and J shed 3 bases, with 9 bases lying between them. The CDR3 has 13 amino acids. Germline lookup yields CDR1 SGHTA and CDR2 FQGTGA.

In DNA form, the CDR3 reads TGTGCCTGGAGTGTGGTTCGAGGCAGGGGTCTAAATCAGCCCCAGCATTTT. It encodes CAWSVVRGRGLNQPQHF. This chain links TRBV30 with TRBJ1-5; D is perhaps TRBD1 (6 bases). Germline values: CDR1 GTSNPN, CDR2 SVGIG (reference sequence). Deletions cut 0 bases from V and 4 bases from J, with 19 bases between. This CDR3 comprises 17 residues.

The sample holds one count of this clone. The gene calls are TRBV6-1 and TRBJ2-4; D may be TRBD2 (7 bases). The germline V gene has CDR1 MNHNS and CDR2 SASEGT. CDR3 size: 15 residues. The ends were cut back, 4 bases at V and 7 bases at J, with 17 bases in the middle. CDR3 DNA: TGTGCCAGCAGTGGGGGGGGGCAGCGGGCCAACATTCAGTACTTC. Translated, it gives CASSGGGQRANIQYF.

Note on this clone: The same CDR3 arises from other DNA sequences in this sample as well. The chain combines TRBV27 with TRBJ1-5; D remains ambiguous. Trimming cost V 6 bases and J 7 bases, with 7 bases left between them. CDR1 is MNHEY, CDR2 SMNVEV, per germline (reference sequence). This CDR3 comprises 11 residues. The CDR3 sequence is CASSLRQPQHF. CDR3 DNA: TGTGCCAGCAGCCTTCGCCAGCCCCAGCATTTT.

V is TRBV7-2 and J is TRBJ1-2, with TRBD1 matching 7 bases. With V trimmed by 3 bases and J by 4 bases, 8 bases remained unmatched. Germline V gene data show CDR1 as SGHTA and CDR2 as FQGNSA. The CDR3 is 15 residues long. CDR3 sequence reads: CASSFTQTGSYGYTF. DNA for the CDR3: TGTGCCAGCAGCTTTACTCAGACAGGGTCCTATGGCTACACCTTC.

The rearrangement links TRBV19 to TRBJ1-1; TRBD1 matches 8 bases. Germline V gives CDR1 LNHDA, CDR2 SQIVND (reference sequence). The CDR3 is 15 amino acids. The trim removed 10 bases at V and 4 bases at J, leaving 14 bases unmatched. Here the CDR3 DNA reads TGTGCCACAAGATACCGGGACAGGTGGGTCACTGAAGCTTTCTTT. Translation: CATRYRDRWVTEAFF.